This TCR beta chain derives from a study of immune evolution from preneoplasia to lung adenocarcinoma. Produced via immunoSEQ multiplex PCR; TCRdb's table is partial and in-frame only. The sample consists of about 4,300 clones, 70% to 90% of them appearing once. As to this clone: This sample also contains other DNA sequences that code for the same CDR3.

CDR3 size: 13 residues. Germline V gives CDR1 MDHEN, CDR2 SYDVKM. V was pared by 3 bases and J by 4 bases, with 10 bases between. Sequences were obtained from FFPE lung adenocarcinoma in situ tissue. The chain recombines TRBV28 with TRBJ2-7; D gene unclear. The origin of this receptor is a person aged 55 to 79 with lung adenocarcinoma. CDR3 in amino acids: CASSLGTKYEQYF. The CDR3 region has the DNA TGTGCCAGCAGTTTGGGCACCAAGTACGAGCAGTACTTC.